A selection of T cell receptor beta chains follows, all from one sample in a study of T cell changes during pregnancy in multiple sclerosis. Assay: immunoSEQ multiplex PCR; the TCRdb copy retains only in-frame clones and omits some. The sample includes more than 95,000 clones, approximately 94% of them seen just once. Sequences were derived from peripheral blood, sampled after pregnancy. The receptor source for this set is a female donor with multiple sclerosis, enrolled in a pregnancy study. Each CDR3 is given with its conserved first and last residue. A D gene is named only where the DNA matches it firmly. The size of a clone is reported for some rows only, either as once, few or many, or as a class for expanded clones.

V,D,size,J,CDR3,DNA
TRBV5-1,TRBD1,-,TRBJ1-1,CASSFMGQRGQAEAFF,TGCGCCAGCAGCTTTATGGGACAGAGGGGTCAAGCTGAAGCTTTCTTT
TRBV6-1,TRBD1,-,TRBJ1-3,CALMVQGARGNTIYF,TGTGCCCTAATGGTACAGGGGGCTCGAGGAAACACCATATATTTT
TRBV19,TRBD2,-,TRBJ2-3,CASSRTSGRAFTDTQYF,TGTGCCAGTAGCCGGACTAGCGGGAGGGCCTTCACAGATACGCAGTATTTT
TRBV28,TRBD1,once,TRBJ2-2,CASSPRTGPGELFF,TGTGCCAGCAGTCCCCGGACAGGTCCCGGGGAGCTGTTTTTT
TRBV30,-,-,TRBJ2-5,CAWSAGRTQYF,TGTGCCTGGAGTGCCGGTCGGACCCAGTACTTC
TRBV4-1,TRBD1,-,TRBJ2-5,CASSQGQGGIAETQYF,TGCGCCAGCAGCCAGGGACAGGGGGGGATTGCAGAGACCCAGTACTTC
TRBV12-1,-,-,TRBJ2-1,CASSFESCSGGCNEQFF,TGTGCCAGCAGCTTTGAATCCTGCAGCGGGGGCTGCAATGAGCAGTTCTTC
TRBV7-3,-,-,TRBJ2-5,CASSAGGGRGETQYF,TGTGCCAGCAGCGCAGGAGGGGGGAGGGGAGAGACCCAGTACTTC
TRBV25-1,-,-,TRBJ2-2,CASSDPRGLAPNTGELFF,TGTGCCAGCAGTGACCCAAGAGGGCTAGCGCCGAACACCGGGGAGCTGTTTTTT
TRBV13,-,-,TRBJ2-2,CASSQITGNTGELFF,TGTGCCAGCAGCCAGATAACAGGGAACACCGGGGAGCTGTTTTTT
TRBV5-8,TRBD2,-,TRBJ2-3,CASSLSRTSGSADTQYF,TGTGCCAGCAGCTTGAGTCGGACTAGCGGGAGCGCAGATACGCAGTATTTT
TRBV5-4,TRBD2,-,TRBJ2-7,CASSQRTSGSEQYF,TGTGCCAGCAGCCAACGGACTAGCGGGAGCGAGCAGTACTTC
TRBV5-1,-,-,TRBJ2-7,CASSLDPSKSYEQYF,TGCGCCAGCAGCTTGGATCCTTCTAAGTCCTACGAGCAGTACTTC
TRBV4-1,-,-,TRBJ2-1,CASSHPLRALTYNEQFF,TGCGCCAGCAGCCACCCCCTTCGAGCTTTGACTTACAATGAGCAGTTCTTC
TRBV4-1,TRBD1,-,TRBJ2-7,CASSDGTGAYEQYF,TGCGCCAGCAGCGACGGGACAGGTGCCTACGAGCAGTACTTC
TRBV9,-,-,TRBJ2-7,CASSGSQGGPYEQYF,TGTGCCAGCAGCGGGTCACAGGGTGGTCCCTACGAGCAGTACTTC
TRBV5-5,-,-,TRBJ1-5,CASSLGDLNQPQHF,TGTGCCAGCAGCTTGGGGGACTTGAATCAGCCCCAGCATTTT
TRBV6-5,TRBD1,-,TRBJ2-6,CASRTGGSGANVLTF,TGTGCCAGTAGAACAGGGGGCTCTGGGGCCAACGTCCTGACTTTC
TRBV6-4,-,-,TRBJ1-5,CASSVDSVQPQHF,TGTGCCAGCAGTGTCGACAGCGTTCAGCCCCAGCATTTT
TRBV19,-,-,TRBJ2-5,CASRGGGETQYF,TGTGCCAGTAGGGGAGGAGGGGAGACCCAGTACTTC
TRBV30,-,-,TRBJ1-2,CAWSVLGGLRNYGYTF,TGTGCCTGGAGTGTACTCGGGGGTTTGAGAAACTATGGCTACACCTTC
TRBV5-4,TRBD2,-,TRBJ2-5,CASSPTSGRQETQYF,TGTGCCAGCAGCCCGACTAGCGGAAGGCAAGAGACCCAGTACTTC
TRBV30,TRBD1,-,TRBJ1-5,CAWSDGQGNQPQHF,TGTGCCTGGAGTGACGGACAGGGCAATCAGCCCCAGCATTTT
TRBV27,TRBD2,-,TRBJ2-5,CASSLSFAGRAGETQYF,TGTGCCAGCAGTTTATCGTTCGCCGGGAGGGCCGGTGAGACCCAGTACTTC